Listed below are T cell receptor beta chains from one sample, sequenced in a study of T cells in Graves' hyperthyroidism and ophthalmopathy. TCRdb reanalysed the multiplex PCR reads using MiXCR and keeps one entry per CDR3 protein. The sample carries some 300,000 distinct CDR3 sequences, roughly 19% recorded once. The sequenced sample consisted of blood. Receptors originate from a man between 50 and 59 years old with Graves' ophthalmopathy. CDR3s include the opening cysteine and the closing phenylalanine or tryptophan. D genes are given only for firm matches. For some rows the clone size is stated as once, few or many, or as a class when expanded; others skip it.

TRBV5-1	TRBJ1-2	-	many	TGCGCCAGCAGCCGTGACGGGAGGAATGGCTACACCTTC	CASSRDGRNGYTF
TRBV11-1	TRBJ1-2	TRBD1	many	TGTGCCAGCAGCTTAGCGATGGAGGGGGCCTATGGCTACACCTTC	CASSLAMEGAYGYTF
TRBV11-2	TRBJ1-4	-	many	TGTGCCAGCAGCAGCATGATATGGACTAATGAAAAACTGTTTTTT	CASSSMIWTNEKLFF
TRBV10-3	TRBJ2-7	-	-	TGTGCCATCAGTGAGTCGGCAGGGGAGCAGTACTTC	CAISESAGEQYF
TRBV20-1	TRBJ1-6	-	few	TGCAGTGCCGACCGAGACTCTTTCAATTCACCCCTCCACTTT	CSADRDSFNSPLHF
TRBV20-1	TRBJ2-7	TRBD2	-	TGCAGTGCTCTCCCGACTAGCGGGAGTGGCGAGCAGTACTTC	CSALPTSGSGEQYF
TRBV12-3/TRBV12-4	TRBJ1-2	TRBD1	-	TGTGCCAGCAGACTGCGGACAGGGACAGGCTACACCTTC	CASRLRTGTGYTF
TRBV11-2	TRBJ2-2	-	many	TGTGCCAGCAGCTTAGGATGGAGGGGGCGGATACCCGGGGAGCTGTTTTTT	CASSLGWRGRIPGELFF
TRBV7-9	TRBJ2-7	-	-	TGTGCCAGCAGCCGGAGGTGGGAGGAGCAGTACTTC	CASSRRWEEQYF
TRBV5-5	TRBJ2-3	TRBD1	many	TGTGCCAGCAGCTCGAGGACAGGGATGGATACGCAGTATTTT	CASSSRTGMDTQYF
TRBV11-2	TRBJ1-6	TRBD1	many	TGTGCCAGCAAACGGCCGGGACAGGTGGATTCACCCCTCCACTTT	CASKRPGQVDSPLHF
TRBV7-8	TRBJ2-1	-	-	TGTGCCAGCAGCGGAGGGCGGAGCTCCTACAATGAGCAGTTCTTC	CASSGGRSSYNEQFF
TRBV20-1	TRBJ2-1	TRBD2	-	TGCAGTGCTCGAAGCGGGAGGGGTCACAATGAGCAGTTCTTC	CSARSGRGHNEQFF
TRBV5-8	TRBJ2-2	-	-	TGTGCCAGCAGCTTGGTTCGCTCTACCGGGGAGCTGTTTTTT	CASSLVRSTGELFF
TRBV20-1	TRBJ2-5	-	many	TGCAGTGCTAGAGAGGTTGGGACCTCGGCGGAGACCCAGTACTTC	CSAREVGTSAETQYF
TRBV7-9	TRBJ2-1	-	many	TGTGCCAGCAGCTTACTCGGGTATAGGGACAATGAGCAGTTCTTC	CASSLLGYRDNEQFF
TRBV9	TRBJ2-7	-	many	TGTGCCAGCAGCGTAGGCCAGGGCACCGAGCAGTACTTC	CASSVGQGTEQYF
TRBV27	TRBJ1-4	-	-	TGTGCCAGCAGAACGGGTGGAACTAATGAAAAACTGTTTTTT	CASRTGGTNEKLFF
TRBV12-3/TRBV12-4	TRBJ2-5	-	-	TGTGCCACTAAACCAGGGATACAAGAGACCCAGTACTTC	CATKPGIQETQYF
TRBV20-1	TRBJ2-1	-	-	TGCAGTGCTAGAGCCCCAGTGGGCTACAATGAGCAGTTCTTC	CSARAPVGYNEQFF